Following are 14 T cell receptor beta chains from one sample sequenced in a study of post-analysis software for immune sequencing data. Findings of the study overall: Roughly 5 TRBV segments, TRBV5-6, TRBV5-1 and TRBV20-1 among them, were found more frequent in patients than controls.

Researchers reported that TCR beta cDNA libraries carried unique molecular identifiers. Each CDR3 protein is one row after TCRdb ran MiXCR on the PCR reads. The table shows some 240,000 distinct CDR3 sequences, with about 40% occurring only once. These receptors have no known antigen. The specimen was blood. These receptors came from a girl aged 10 to 17 with multiple sclerosis.

This sequence joins TRBV6-2 or TRBV6-3 and TRBJ2-5; D is tentatively TRBD1 or TRBD2 (5 bases each). Near its end, the DNA agrees better with TRBJ2-7, so the J call may be wrong. The length of the CDR3 is 14 residues. CDR1 MNHEY and CDR2 SVGEGT come from the germline V gene. The CDR3 region has the DNA TGTGCCAGCAGTTACGGGGGTACAGCCTACGAGCAGTACTTC. It translates to CASSYGGTAYEQYF.

This clonotype was found a few times. This sequence may be a read error, since a much larger clone differs from it by one base. V is TRBV20-1 and J is TRBJ2-1, with TRBD2 matching 13 bases. The trim removed 6 bases at V and 5 bases at J, leaving 10 bases unmatched. The germline V gene has CDR1 DFQATT and CDR2 SNEGSKA (reference sequence). CDR3 length: 16 amino acids. CDR3 sequence reads: CSATTSGGRPNNEQFF. The CDR3 nucleotides read TGCAGTGCCACGACTAGCGGGGGGCGCCCCAACAATGAGCAGTTCTTC.

The chain is built from TRBV12-3 or TRBV12-4 and TRBJ2-3, with D possibly TRBD2 on 6 matching bases. The CDR3 is 14 residues long. Trimming removed 9 bases from V and 3 bases from J, with 16 bases in between. The CDR3 DNA reads as TGTGCCAGTAGGGGACTGGCGAGTACAGATACGCAGTATTTT. This codes for CASRGLASTDTQYF.

There are a few counts of this clonotype. The chain links TRBV2 to TRBJ2-2, with 11 bases aligning to TRBD1. The length of the CDR3 is 14 residues. After removal of 5 bases from V and 5 bases from J, the junction contained 1 base not matched to a gene. Germline CDR1 reads SNHLY; CDR2 reads FYNNEI. The CDR3 nucleotides are TGTGCCAGCAGTAGGGACAGGGGGACCGGGGAGCTGTTTTTT. The encoded protein is CASSRDRGTGELFF.

J is TRBJ2-2 and V is TRBV19; the D is unclear. Germline CDR1 reads LNHDA; CDR2 reads SQIVND (reference sequence). Trimming cost V 3 bases and J 0 bases, with 11 bases left between them. The CDR3 is 16 amino acids. CDR3 in amino acids: CASSISAVSNTGELFF. In DNA, the CDR3 is TGTGCCAGTAGTATTTCGGCGGTATCGAACACCGGGGAGCTGTTTTTT.

This clonotype was seen more than once but under ten times. The chain recombines TRBV7-9 with TRBJ2-2; perhaps TRBD2 as D (5 bases). This CDR3 has 15 residues. Trimming pared 4 bases from V and 3 bases from J, leaving 12 bases between. Germline V gene sequence: CDR1 SEHNR, CDR2 FQNEAQ (reference sequence). This chain's CDR3 is CASSSPRGYTGELFF. The DNA for the CDR3 is TGTGCCAGCAGCTCACCCCGGGGTTACACCGGGGAGCTGTTTTTT.

The V call is TRBV5-1, the J call TRBJ2-5, with no clear D. Germline CDR1 and CDR2: SGHRS and YFSETQ. Trimming removed 1 base at V and 4 bases at J, with 8 bases between. The CDR3 runs to 13 residues. As DNA, the CDR3 is TGCGCCAGCAGCTTGCACGGCCGAGAGACCCAGTACTTC. It translates to CASSLHGRETQYF.

Of note for this clonotype: This may come from a read error, since a much larger clone is one base off. The chain recombines TRBV11-2 with TRBJ2-5; possibly TRBD1 for D (5 bases). V lost 2 bases and J 13 bases, leaving 20 bases between the germline ends. Germline-derived CDR1 and CDR2 are SGHAT and FQNNGV. The CDR3 contains 14 residues. For the CDR3, the DNA is TGTGCCAGCAGCTTAACCCAAGGGTTGGACATGGGGTACTTC. This gives the protein CASSLTQGLDMGYF. Looking up the rest from reference TRBV11-2 and TRBJ2-5 gives the full variable domain: EAGVAQSPRYKIIEKRQSVAFWCNPISGHATLYWYQQILGQGPKLLIQFQNNGVVDDSQLPKDRFSAERLKGVDSTLKIQPAKLEDSAVYLCASSLTQGLDMGYFGPGTRLLVL.

The sample holds a few counts of this clonotype. A much bigger clone sits one base away, suggesting this may be a read error. V gene TRBV15 combines with J gene TRBJ2-3; no clear D gene. CDR1 is LNHNV, CDR2 YYDKDF, per germline (reference sequence). The CDR3 extends over 14 amino acids. Trimming took off 0 bases at V and 4 bases at J, with 8 bases between the two ends. CDR3 coding DNA: TGTGCCACCAGCAGAGATCTAGTCTCAGATACGCAGTATTTT. Translating gives CATSRDLVSDTQYF.

There are many counts of this clonotype. The V call is TRBV4-1, the J call TRBJ1-1, with D possibly matching TRBD1 (6 bases). V gave up 3 bases and J gave up 5 bases, with 10 bases separating them. CDR1 and CDR2 from the germline V gene are MGHRA and YSYEKL. The CDR3 sequence is 13 residues long. The CDR3 nucleotides are TGCGCCAGCAGCCACCACAGGGTTACTGAAGCTTTCTTT. Amino acids: CASSHHRVTEAFF.

Only a few counts were recorded for this clonotype. A much larger clone sits a single nucleotide away, making a read error possible. The chain links TRBV12-3 or TRBV12-4 to TRBJ2-5; possibly TRBD1 for D (7 bases). This CDR3 is 15 amino acids long. The V gene lost 1 base and the J gene lost 11 bases, with 20 bases spanning the gap. This CDR3 reads CASSLVRGASNQQYF. The CDR3 DNA is TGTGCCAGCAGTTTAGTCAGGGGGGCTTCCAATCAGCAGTACTTC.

This clonotype was detected a few times. This chain uses TRBV5-1 with TRBJ2-2; maybe TRBD1 (6 bases). This CDR3 spans 15 amino acids. Germline CDR1 reads SGHRS; CDR2 reads YFSETQ. Trimming pared 0 bases from V and 3 bases from J, leaving 9 bases between. CDR3: CASSLGTADTGELFF. Here the CDR3 DNA reads TGCGCCAGCAGCTTGGGGACAGCGGACACCGGGGAGCTGTTTTTT.

The rearrangement uses TRBV5-1 and TRBJ1-2, with D hard to call. Germline V gives CDR1 SGHRS, CDR2 YFSETQ. V lost 2 bases to trimming and J lost 3 bases, with 8 bases between them. The CDR3 length is 13 residues. The CDR3 loop is CASSFTEDYGYTF. CDR3 sequence (DNA): TGCGCCAGCAGCTTTACAGAGGACTATGGCTACACCTTC.

In this sample, this clonotype turned up many times. The rearrangement links TRBV5-1 to TRBJ2-1, with 10 bases matching TRBD2. Germline V lookup: CDR1 SGHRS, CDR2 YFSETQ. This CDR3 is 15 amino acids long. V gave up 4 bases and J gave up 7 bases; unmatched junction bases: 8. The CDR3 sequence: CASSHERGGLNEQFF. CDR3 coding DNA: TGCGCCAGCAGCCACGAGCGGGGGGGCCTGAATGAGCAGTTCTTC.